This TCR beta chain was found in a study of blood T cells in healthy people across ages. This clonotype was seen a handful of times. A second PCR, run for roughly 7 to 11 cycles, used a sample-barcoded 5' primer plus a J-beta primer mix. TCRdb processed the 5' RACE reads anew with MiXCR; each CDR3 protein has one entry. This sample yields approximately 670,000 distinct CDR3 sequences, of which less than 45% are seen a single time; about 30% belongs to the top ten. Germline CDR1 reads SGHRS; CDR2 reads YFSETQ. Trimming left V 7 bases short and J 6 bases short, with 14 bases between. This CDR3 is 14 amino acids long.

This sequence originates from an elderly man in good health. The rearrangement joins TRBV5-1 to TRBJ1-6, with D perhaps TRBD1 (5 bases). Input material: blood. CDR3 region: CASGQGSRNSPLHF. The CDR3 nucleotides read TGCGCCAGCGGCCAGGGCAGCCGTAATTCACCCCTCCACTTT.